Listed below are T cell receptor beta chains from one sample, sequenced in a study of tumor-infiltrating lymphocytes in primary liver carcinoma. MiXCR was run by TCRdb on the multiplex PCR reads, yielding one entry per CDR3 protein. This repertoire shows about 92,000 distinct CDR3 sequences, 55% to 75% found once; its top ten account for 27%. Material: tumor-adjacent normal liver tissue. The receptors originated from a man in his forties with primary liver carcinoma and hepatitis B virus infection. Both conserved end residues are part of each CDR3. The D gene is left open where the match is weak. Some rows mark clone size as missing; the rest say once, few, many or name a class of expanded clone.

j_call: TRBJ1-5
d_call: .
v_call: TRBV10-1
clone_size: once
cdr3_aa: CASRRTGCNQPQHF
cdr3_nt: TGCGCCAGCCGTAGGACGGGGTGCAATCAGCCCCAGCATTTT

j_call: TRBJ2-3
d_call: .
v_call: TRBV5-1
clone_size: .
cdr3_aa: CTSTSSGGLADTQYF
cdr3_nt: TGCACCAGCACCTCCTCAGGGGGGTTGGCAGATACGCAGTATTTT

j_call: TRBJ2-2
d_call: .
v_call: TRBV11-1
clone_size: .
cdr3_aa: CVSSLAPVLSNTGELFF
cdr3_nt: TGTGTCAGCAGCTTAGCGCCAGTGCTTTCGAACACCGGGGAGCTCTTTTTT

j_call: TRBJ2-5
d_call: .
v_call: TRBV11-2
clone_size: .
cdr3_aa: CASSLVGSPPEDETQYF
cdr3_nt: TGTGCCAGCAGCCTAGTAGGGAGCCCTCCCGAGGATGAGACCCAGTACTTC

j_call: TRBJ1-1
d_call: .
v_call: TRBV10-3
clone_size: .
cdr3_aa: CTISVQRAGAEALF
cdr3_nt: TGTACCATCAGTGTTCAAAGGGCCGGGGCTGAAGCTTTATTT

j_call: TRBJ2-1
d_call: .
v_call: TRBV29-1
clone_size: .
cdr3_aa: CSAGRGNEQIF
cdr3_nt: TGCAGCGCTGGCCGTGGCAATGAGCAGATCTTC

j_call: TRBJ1-2
d_call: TRBD1
v_call: TRBV4-2
clone_size: .
cdr3_aa: CASSQEAGGGSGYTF
cdr3_nt: TGTGCCAGCAGCCAAGAGGCAGGGGGCGGATCTGGCTACACCTTC

j_call: TRBJ1-5
d_call: .
v_call: TRBV6-1
clone_size: .
cdr3_aa: CARRRASRGQPQHF
cdr3_nt: TGCGCCAGAAGACGGGCCTCCCGAGGTCAGCCCCAGCATTTT

j_call: TRBJ2-7
d_call: .
v_call: TRBV11-2
clone_size: .
cdr3_aa: CASSLGHFRLYKQYF
cdr3_nt: TGTGCCAGCAGCCTAGGGCATTTCAGACTCTACAAGCAGTACTTC

j_call: TRBJ2-1
d_call: TRBD2
v_call: TRBV4-1
clone_size: once
cdr3_aa: CASSQDWSGKWFNEQFF
cdr3_nt: TGCGCCAGCAGCCAAGATTGGAGCGGGAAGTGGTTCAATGAGCAGTTCTTC

j_call: TRBJ2-5
d_call: .
v_call: TRBV5-1
clone_size: few
cdr3_aa: CASSWAPPGSAQETQYF
cdr3_nt: TGCGCCAGCAGCTGGGCCCCCCCTGGGTCAGCACAAGAGACCCAGTACTTC

j_call: TRBJ2-2
d_call: TRBD1
v_call: TRBV6-1
clone_size: many
cdr3_aa: CASSEGQVNTGELFF
cdr3_nt: TGTGCCAGCAGTGAGGGACAGGTGAACACCGGGGAGCTGTTTTTT

j_call: TRBJ2-7
d_call: .
v_call: TRBV11-2
clone_size: .
cdr3_aa: CAGSSFPELRSHEQYF
cdr3_nt: TGTGCCGGCAGCTCTTTTCCGGAACTAAGGTCCCACGAGCAGTACTTC

j_call: TRBJ2-5
d_call: .
v_call: TRBV5-1
clone_size: .
cdr3_aa: CVSSPAPLGGETQYF
cdr3_nt: TGTGTCAGCAGCCCGGCACCCCTAGGAGGAGAGACCCAGTACTTC

j_call: TRBJ1-1
d_call: .
v_call: TRBV11-2
clone_size: .
cdr3_aa: CVSNSGLRDTEAFF
cdr3_nt: TGTGTCAGCAACTCCGGACTGAGAGACACTGAAGCTTTCTTT

j_call: TRBJ2-6
d_call: TRBD1
v_call: TRBV6-5
clone_size: .
cdr3_aa: CAGSLWTGMKAGANVLTF
cdr3_nt: TGTGCCGGCAGTCTTTGGACAGGGATGAAAGCTGGTGCCAACGTCCTAACTTTC

j_call: TRBJ2-7
d_call: .
v_call: TRBV6-1
clone_size: once
cdr3_aa: CASREGWDPYEQYF
cdr3_nt: TGTGCCAGCCGTGAAGGGTGGGACCCCTATGAGCAGTACTTC

j_call: TRBJ2-7
d_call: TRBD2
v_call: TRBV10-3
clone_size: .
cdr3_aa: CAFSGQTSGIEKYF
cdr3_nt: TGTGCCTTCAGTGGGCAGACTAGCGGAATTGAGAAGTACTTC